The rows below give T cell receptor beta chains drawn from one sample of a study of blood T cell repertoires in COVID-19. The assay was immunoSEQ multiplex PCR, and TCRdb's table has in-frame clones only and misses some. This sample carries around 370,000 clones, about 90% of them seen once, and the ten largest clones take under 3.5%. The material sequenced was peripheral blood. These receptors originate from a woman between 18 and 30 years old who had recovered from COVID-19. Both conserved end residues are part of each CDR3. D genes are given only for firm matches. The listing skips clone size in some rows; elsewhere it reads once, few, many or a size class.

J gene | D gene | clone size | V gene | CDR3 DNA | CDR3 protein
TRBJ1-1 | NA | NA | TRBV24-1 | TGTGCCACCAAGGCGGACATGAACACTGAAGCTTTCTTT | CATKADMNTEAFF
TRBJ1-1 | TRBD1 | NA | TRBV11-2 | TGTGCCAGCAGCACAGGGGCCGAGAACACTGAAGCTTTCTTT | CASSTGAENTEAFF
TRBJ2-5 | NA | NA | TRBV6-1 | TGTGCCAGCAGTGAAGCGGGGGGACTCGGCTCGGAGACCCAGTACTTC | CASSEAGGLGSETQYF
TRBJ1-5 | NA | once | TRBV11-2 | TGTGCCAGCAGCTTATCGGGGAATCAGCCCCAGCATTTT | CASSLSGNQPQHF
TRBJ2-5 | TRBD1 | NA | TRBV9 | TGTGCCAGCAGCCCGACAGGGGGGATAGAGACCCAGTACTTC | CASSPTGGIETQYF
TRBJ1-2 | NA | NA | TRBV5-3 | TGTGCCAGAAGCCCGACAGGAACAAAAAAAGCTAACTATGGCTACACCTTC | CARSPTGTKKANYGYTF
TRBJ1-1 | NA | NA | TRBV30 | TGTGCCTGGAGTGTAAACTTTGTGATTGACACTGAAGCTTTCTTT | CAWSVNFVIDTEAFF
TRBJ1-2 | NA | NA | TRBV7-9 | TGTGCCAGCAGCTTCGCCTACAGGGAAGGGGGCTATGGCTACACCTTC | CASSFAYREGGYGYTF
TRBJ2-1 | NA | once | TRBV5-1 | TGCGCCAGCAGCTTGGATTTCAACAATGAGCAGTTCTTC | CASSLDFNNEQFF
TRBJ2-3 | TRBD2 | NA | TRBV7-8 | TGTGCCAGCAGGAAGACTACTAGCGGATACACAGATACGCAGTATTTT | CASRKTTSGYTDTQYF
TRBJ1-2 | TRBD1 | NA | TRBV2 | TGTGCCAGCAGACAGGGGGCCAGGGAGGGCTACACCTTC | CASRQGAREGYTF
TRBJ1-2 | NA | NA | TRBV12-3/TRBV12-4 | TGTGCCAGCAGTTTAGCAACAGCCTATGGCTACACCTTC | CASSLATAYGYTF